The rows below give T cell receptor beta chains drawn from one sample of a study of CD8 T cells in Susac syndrome. TCRdb re-called the immunoSEQ multiplex PCR reads with MiXCR, one entry per CDR3 protein. The sample lists roughly 180,000 distinct CDR3 sequences; about 95% were seen once. The sequencing input was CD4+ T cells from PBMCs. These receptors all come from a human donor in good health. Both conserved end residues are part of each CDR3. The D gene is left open where the match is weak. Clone size is given for some rows only: seen once, a few or many times, or a class if the clone is expanded.

j_call d_call v_call clone_size cdr3_aa cdr3_nt
TRBJ2-5 TRBD1 TRBV20-1 - CSATRRRGQGEETQYF TGCAGTGCTACGCGGAGGAGAGGACAGGGCGAAGAGACCCAGTACTTC
TRBJ2-3 - TRBV24-1 - CATSGHWPLAEPSTDTQYF TGTGCCACCAGTGGCCATTGGCCGCTGGCGGAGCCCAGCACAGATACGCAGTATTTT
TRBJ2-3 TRBD1 TRBV6-6 - CASSYLPGQGADTQYF TGTGCCAGCAGTTACTTACCGGGACAGGGGGCGGATACGCAGTATTTT
TRBJ2-7 TRBD2 TRBV4-1 once CASSEGTRTYEQYF TGCGCCAGCAGCGAAGGGACTAGGACCTACGAGCAGTACTTC
TRBJ2-3 - TRBV20-1 - CSASSSSDTQYF TGCAGTGCGAGCTCGAGTTCAGATACGCAGTATTTT
TRBJ2-1 TRBD2 TRBV14 few CASSQVSGYNEQFF TGTGCCAGCAGCCAAGTTAGCGGGTACAATGAGCAGTTCTTC
TRBJ2-4 TRBD1 TRBV2 - CASSDGTGGLNIQYF TGTGCCAGCAGTGACGGAACAGGGGGCCTTAACATTCAGTACTTC
TRBJ1-2 TRBD1 TRBV29-1 - CSVEGAPGTDYGYTF TGCAGCGTTGAAGGTGCCCCCGGGACAGACTATGGCTACACCTTC
TRBJ2-3 - TRBV3-1 - CASSQVVGPDTQYF TGTGCCAGCAGCCAAGTTGTGGGACCAGATACGCAGTATTTT
TRBJ2-1 TRBD2 TRBV27 - CASSLRAGVEDNEQFF TGTGCCAGCAGTTTAAGAGCGGGAGTAGAGGACAATGAGCAGTTCTTC
TRBJ2-1 - TRBV5-4 - CASSLARSSYNEQFF TGTGCCAGCAGCTTGGCCCGAAGCTCCTACAATGAGCAGTTCTTC
TRBJ2-3 - TRBV20-1 - CSARSVTDTQYF TGCAGTGCTAGAAGCGTAACAGATACGCAGTATTTT
TRBJ1-1 - TRBV29-1 - CSVGDTEAFF TGCAGCGTTGGTGACACTGAAGCTTTCTTT
TRBJ2-5 TRBD2 TRBV12-3/TRBV12-4 - CASSQGTSAETQYF TGTGCCAGCAGCCAAGGGACTAGCGCGGAGACCCAGTACTTC
TRBJ1-2 - TRBV7-3 - CASSSYQISNYGYTF TGTGCCAGCAGCTCCTACCAGATTTCCAACTATGGCTACACCTTC
TRBJ2-1 - TRBV27 - CASSLFRRQTNEQFF TGTGCCAGCAGTTTATTCCGAAGACAGACCAATGAGCAGTTCTTC
TRBJ2-5 TRBD2 TRBV25-1 - CASIRRSLAVKETQYF TGTGCCAGCATTCGACGAAGCCTAGCGGTTAAAGAGACCCAGTACTTC
TRBJ1-1 - TRBV9 - CASSVARNTEAFF TGTGCCAGCAGCGTAGCAAGAAACACTGAAGCTTTCTTT
TRBJ1-1 TRBD1 TRBV7-2 - CASSPRLRTGGFEAFF TGTGCCAGCAGCCCTCGGCTCCGGACAGGGGGATTTGAAGCTTTCTTT
TRBJ2-5 TRBD1 TRBV6-5 - CASNTGGTETQYF TGTGCCAGCAATACAGGGGGGACAGAGACCCAGTACTTC
TRBJ2-4 - TRBV28 - CASSLLIGGQYF TGTGCCAGCAGTTTATTGATAGGGGGGCAGTACTTC
TRBJ2-3 - TRBV5-1 - CASSLRSGPVADTQYF TGCGCCAGCAGCTTGCGTTCAGGGCCGGTGGCAGATACGCAGTATTTT
TRBJ2-5 TRBD1 TRBV29-1 - CSVEPGQGKETQYF TGCAGCGTTGAGCCGGGACAGGGGAAAGAGACCCAGTACTTC
TRBJ2-7 TRBD2 TRBV20-1 - CSAATPLAGGFHEQYF TGCAGTGCTGCAACCCCACTAGCGGGAGGGTTCCACGAGCAGTACTTC
TRBJ2-7 TRBD1 TRBV5-1 - CASSWTTGVGYEQYF TGCGCCAGCAGCTGGACGACAGGGGTTGGGTACGAGCAGTACTTC
TRBJ2-1 - TRBV12-3/TRBV12-4 - CASSPQGFSSYNEQFF TGTGCCAGCAGCCCCCAGGGGTTTAGCTCCTACAATGAGCAGTTCTTC
TRBJ2-1 - TRBV20-1 - CSAEQAEGWQFF TGCAGTGCTGAACAAGCGGAGGGGTGGCAGTTCTTC
TRBJ2-3 TRBD2 TRBV30 - CAWGLAGVDTQYF TGTGCCTGGGGACTAGCGGGAGTAGATACGCAGTATTTT
TRBJ1-2 - TRBV5-1 - CASSKDSGGYTF TGCGCCAGCAGCAAAGACAGCGGCGGCTACACCTTC
TRBJ2-2 - TRBV30 - CAWRLAGELFF TGTGCCTGGAGGCTGGCCGGGGAGCTGTTTTTT
TRBJ1-2 - TRBV4-3 - CASSHTNRDEGYTF TGCGCCAGCAGCCACACAAACAGGGACGAGGGCTACACCTTC